This TCR beta chain was sequenced in a study of OX40 agonist ivuxolimab in advanced cancers. This CDR3 region has 13 residues. Per germline, CDR1 MNHEY and CDR2 SVGAGI. Trimming shortened V by 2 bases and J by 7 bases, and 9 bases separated the two germline ends. The table came from immunoSEQ multiplex PCR; TCRdb's copy has only in-frame clones and leaves some out. Among about 69,000 clones, 85% to 90% were seen once, and the ten largest hold over 9.5%. The origin of this receptor is an adult with an advanced solid tumor such as melanoma, head and neck, liver or kidney cancer. This specimen was CD4+ or CD8+ T cells sorted from blood, taken in a trial of the OX40 agonist ivuxolimab. This rearrangement joins TRBV6-5 to TRBJ2-4; the D is unclear. The chain's CDR3 is CASSYQVGNIQYF. CDR3 sequence (DNA): TGTGCCAGCAGTTACCAGGTGGGGAACATTCAGTACTTC.